One sample yielded the 9 T cell receptor beta chains listed below, sequenced in a study of OX40 agonist ivuxolimab in advanced cancers. The data were produced by immunoSEQ multiplex PCR, yet TCRdb's version contains in-frame clones alone and is incomplete. Among over 150,000 clones listed, under 95% were seen once. Sequences were derived from CD4+ or CD8+ T cells sorted from blood, sampled in a trial of the OX40 agonist ivuxolimab. The origin of the receptors is an adult with an advanced solid tumor such as melanoma, head and neck, liver or kidney cancer.

The V call is TRBV7-2, the J call TRBJ1-1, with D maybe TRBD1 (5 bases). V was shortened by 3 bases and J by 4 bases, with 18 bases between the two germline ends. The germline CDR1 and CDR2 sequences are SGHTA and FQGNSA. The CDR3 extends over 16 amino acids. CDR3 DNA: TGTGCCAGCAGCTTTCAAGCACAGGTTGTGGGCACTGAAGCTTTCTTT. Encoded protein: CASSFQAQVVGTEAFF.

J is TRBJ1-5 and V is TRBV6-5, with D perhaps matching TRBD1 (5 bases). Trimming pared 2 bases from V and 6 bases from J, leaving 8 bases between. The length of the CDR3 is 13 residues. The germline gives CDR1 MNHEY, CDR2 SVGAGI. The CDR3 nucleotides are TGTGCCAGCAGTTACGGGACCGGTCAGCCCCAGCATTTT. This translates into CASSYGTGQPQHF.

The genes are TRBV19 and TRBJ1-2, with D perhaps TRBD1 (6 bases). Germline V CDR1 and CDR2: LNHDA, SQIVND (reference sequence). The germline V and J ends were trimmed by 3 bases and 4 bases, with 9 bases remaining between them. The CDR3 contains 13 residues. CDR3 sequence (DNA): TGTGCCAGTAGTATCCAGGGGATCTATGGCTACACCTTC. Protein product: CASSIQGIYGYTF. The variable domain in full, with the rest retrieved from reference TRBV19 and TRBJ1-2, is DGGITQSPKYLFRKEGQNVTLSCEQNLNHDAMYWYRQDPGQGLRLIYYSQIVNDFQKGDIAEGYSVSREKKESFPLTVTSAQKNPTAFYLCASSIQGIYGYTFGSGTRLTVV.

The CDR3 coding sequence is TGTGCCAGCAGCAACGGGGGAGGGACAGAGACCCAGTACTTC. Residues: CASSNGGGTETQYF. This rearrangement joins TRBV7-9 to TRBJ2-5; 7 nucleotides align to TRBD2. This CDR3 region has 14 residues. Germline V lookup: CDR1 SEHNR, CDR2 FQNEAQ (reference sequence). V lost 5 bases and J lost 4; bases outside the gene matches: 7.

The chain has TRBV5-6 and TRBJ1-4; D is unclear. The CDR3 is 13 amino acids. With 2 bases removed from V and 7 bases from J, the gap between germline ends came to 9 bases. CDR1 and CDR2 (germline): SGHDT, YYEEEE. In DNA form, the CDR3 reads TGTGCCAGCAGCTTACAAGGGAGTGAAAAACTGTTTTTT. Protein sequence: CASSLQGSEKLFF.

The V gene is TRBV6-5, the J gene TRBJ2-5, with TRBD1 matching over 7 bases. Germline V gene data show CDR1 as MNHEY and CDR2 as SVGAGI. The CDR3 totals 14 residues. The J segment lost 7 bases and the V segment lost 5 bases, leaving 10 bases of the junction unmatched. CDR3 sequence: CASSDATGQVTQYF. CDR3 sequence (DNA): TGTGCCAGCAGTGACGCGACAGGGCAGGTGACCCAGTACTTC.

CDR3 coding DNA: TGTGCCAGCAGCCCGGCTACGGGATGGACTGAAGCTTTCTTT. It translates to CASSPATGWTEAFF. The genes are TRBV11-2 and TRBJ1-1; D gene unclear. This CDR3 is 14 amino acids long. Germline CDR1 reads SGHAT; CDR2 reads FQNNGV. Trimming stripped 5 bases from V and 5 bases from J, with 15 bases between.

The chain carries TRBV2 and TRBJ1-1; TRBD1 matches at 8 bases. This CDR3 has 13 amino acids. V lost 6 bases and J lost 6; bases outside the gene matches: 6. Germline V gene sequence: CDR1 SNHLY, CDR2 FYNNEI. CDR3 region: CASSLQGEAEAFF. The CDR3 nucleotides read TGTGCCAGCAGCCTACAGGGGGAGGCTGAAGCTTTCTTT.

The chain is built from TRBV7-9 and TRBJ1-1; D perhaps matches TRBD1 (5 bases). CDR1 is SEHNR, CDR2 FQNEAQ, per germline (reference sequence). This CDR3 region has 15 residues. The V end lost 1 base, the J end lost 3 bases, and 12 bases lay between the germline ends. The chain's CDR3 is CASSLEGPPDTEAFF. The CDR3 region has the DNA TGTGCCAGCAGCTTAGAGGGACCCCCGGACACTGAAGCTTTCTTT.